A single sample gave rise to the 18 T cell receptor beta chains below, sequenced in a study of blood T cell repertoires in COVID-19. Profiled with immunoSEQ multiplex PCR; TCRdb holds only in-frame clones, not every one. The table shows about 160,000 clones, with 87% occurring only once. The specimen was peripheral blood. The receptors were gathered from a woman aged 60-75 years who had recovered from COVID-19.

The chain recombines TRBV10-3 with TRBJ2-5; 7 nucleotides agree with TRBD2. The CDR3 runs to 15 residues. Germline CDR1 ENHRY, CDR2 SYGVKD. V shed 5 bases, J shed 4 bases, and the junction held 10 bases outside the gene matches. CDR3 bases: TGTGCCATCAGTTCAAGTTCTTCGGGGGGAGAGACCCAGTACTTC. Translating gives CAISSSSSGGETQYF.

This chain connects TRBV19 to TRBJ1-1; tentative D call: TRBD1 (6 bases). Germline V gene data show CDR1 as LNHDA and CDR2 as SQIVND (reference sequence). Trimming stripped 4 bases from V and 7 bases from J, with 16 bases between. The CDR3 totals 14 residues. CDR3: CASSKTGQGIEAFF. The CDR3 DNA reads TGTGCCAGTAGTAAGACGGGTCAGGGGATTGAAGCTTTCTTT.

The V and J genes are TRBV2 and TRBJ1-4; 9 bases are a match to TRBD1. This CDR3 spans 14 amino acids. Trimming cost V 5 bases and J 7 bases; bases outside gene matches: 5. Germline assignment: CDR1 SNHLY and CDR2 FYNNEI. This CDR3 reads CASSTGTGREKLFF. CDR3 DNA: TGTGCCAGCAGTACCGGGACAGGGCGTGAAAAACTGTTTTTT.

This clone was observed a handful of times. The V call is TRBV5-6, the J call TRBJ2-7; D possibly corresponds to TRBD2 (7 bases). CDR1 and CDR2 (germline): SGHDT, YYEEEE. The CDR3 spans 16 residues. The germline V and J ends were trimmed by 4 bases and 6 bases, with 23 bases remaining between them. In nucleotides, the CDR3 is TGTGCCAGCAGCCCGTTAGGGGGGGATTCTTCTTCCGAGCAGTACTTC. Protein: CASSPLGGDSSSEQYF. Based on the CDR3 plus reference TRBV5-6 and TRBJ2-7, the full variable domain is DAGVTQSPTHLIKTRGQQVTLRCSPKSGHDTVSWYQQALGQGPQFIFQYYEEEERQRGNFPDRFSGHQFPNYSSELNVNALLLGDSALYLCASSPLGGDSSSEQYFGPGTRLTVT.

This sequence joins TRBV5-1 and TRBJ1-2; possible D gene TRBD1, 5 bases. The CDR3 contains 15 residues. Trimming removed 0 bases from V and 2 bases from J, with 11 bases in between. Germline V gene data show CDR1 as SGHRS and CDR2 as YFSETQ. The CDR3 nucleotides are TGCGCCAGCAGCTTGGGACAGATTAGGAACTATGGCTACACCTTC. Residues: CASSLGQIRNYGYTF.

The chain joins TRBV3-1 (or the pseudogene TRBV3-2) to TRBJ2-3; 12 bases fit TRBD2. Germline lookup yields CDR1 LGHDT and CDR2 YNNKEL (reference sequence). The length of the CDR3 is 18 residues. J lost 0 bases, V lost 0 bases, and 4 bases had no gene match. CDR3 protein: CASSQDASGGASTDTQYF. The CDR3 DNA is TGTGCCAGCAGCCAAGACGCTAGCGGGGGGGCCAGCACAGATACGCAGTATTTT.

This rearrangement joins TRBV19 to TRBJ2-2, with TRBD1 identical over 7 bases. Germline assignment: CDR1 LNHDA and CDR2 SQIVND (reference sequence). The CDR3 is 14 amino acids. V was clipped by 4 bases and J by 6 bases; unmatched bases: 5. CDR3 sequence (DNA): TGTGCCAGTAGTAGAACAGGGGCCGCCGGGGAGCTGTTTTTT. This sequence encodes CASSRTGAAGELFF.

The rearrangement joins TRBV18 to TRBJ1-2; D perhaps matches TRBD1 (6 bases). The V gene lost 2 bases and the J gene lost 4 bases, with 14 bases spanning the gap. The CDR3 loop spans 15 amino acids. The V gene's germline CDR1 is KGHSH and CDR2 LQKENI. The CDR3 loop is CASSPGGGGTYGYTF. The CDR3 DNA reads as TGTGCCAGCTCACCAGGAGGCGGGGGCACCTATGGCTACACCTTC. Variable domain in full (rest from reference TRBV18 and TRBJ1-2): NAGVMQNPRHLVRRRGQEARLRCSPMKGHSHVYWYRQLPEEGLKFMVYLQKENIIDESGMPKERFSAEFPKEGPSILRIQQVVRGDSAAYFCASSPGGGGTYGYTFGSGTRLTVV.

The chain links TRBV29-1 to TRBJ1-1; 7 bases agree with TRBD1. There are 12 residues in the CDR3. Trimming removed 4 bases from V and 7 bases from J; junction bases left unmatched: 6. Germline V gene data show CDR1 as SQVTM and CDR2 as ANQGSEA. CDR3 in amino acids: CSVVAGTVEAFF. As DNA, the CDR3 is TGCAGCGTTGTCGCTGGGACAGTTGAAGCTTTCTTT. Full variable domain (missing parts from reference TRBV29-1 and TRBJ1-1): SAVISQKPSRDICQRGTSLTIQCQVDSQVTMMFWYRQQPGQSLTLIATANQGSEATYESGFVIDKFPISRPNLTFSTLTVSNMSPEDSSIYLCSVVAGTVEAFFGQGTRLTVV.

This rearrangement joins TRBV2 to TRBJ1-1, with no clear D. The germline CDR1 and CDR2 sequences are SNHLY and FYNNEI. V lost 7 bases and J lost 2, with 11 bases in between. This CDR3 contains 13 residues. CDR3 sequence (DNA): TGTGCCAGCACTGCCGGGGTTAACACTGAAGCTTTCTTT. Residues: CASTAGVNTEAFF.

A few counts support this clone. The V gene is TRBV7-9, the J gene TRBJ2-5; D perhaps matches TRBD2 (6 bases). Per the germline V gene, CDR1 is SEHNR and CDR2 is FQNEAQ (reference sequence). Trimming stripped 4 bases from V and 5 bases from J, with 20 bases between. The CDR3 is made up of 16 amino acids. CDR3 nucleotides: TGTGCCAGCAGCTCGGGGGTGGGGACGTGGCTGGAGACCCAGTACTTC. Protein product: CASSSGVGTWLETQYF. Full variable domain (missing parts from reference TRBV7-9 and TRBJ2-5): DTGVSQNPRHKITKRGQNVTFRCDPISEHNRLYWYRQTLGQGPEFLTYFQNEAQLEKSRLLSDRFSAERPKGSFSTLEIQRTEQGDSAMYLCASSSGVGTWLETQYFGPGTRLLVL.

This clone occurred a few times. CDR3 sequence reads: CASSLGDRREQYF. CDR3 DNA: TGCGCCAGCAGCCTGGGGGACAGGCGGGAGCAGTACTTC. The genes are TRBV5-1 and TRBJ2-7, with TRBD1 matching 8 bases. The CDR3 has 13 amino acids. V lost 4 bases to trimming and J lost 7 bases; unmatched junction nucleotides: 7. CDR1 and CDR2 (germline): SGHRS, YFSETQ.

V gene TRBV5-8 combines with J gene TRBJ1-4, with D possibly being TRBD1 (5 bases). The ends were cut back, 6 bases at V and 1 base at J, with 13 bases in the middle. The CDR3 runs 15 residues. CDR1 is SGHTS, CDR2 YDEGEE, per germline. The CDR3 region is CASTLVQGTNEKLFF. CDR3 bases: TGTGCCAGCACCTTAGTTCAGGGAACTAATGAAAAACTGTTTTTT. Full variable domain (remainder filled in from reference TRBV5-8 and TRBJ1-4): EAGVTQSPTHLIKTRGQQATLRCSPISGHTSVYWYQQALGLGLQFLLWYDEGEERNRGNFPPRFSGRQFPNYSSELNVNALELEDSALYLCASTLVQGTNEKLFFGSGTQLSVL.

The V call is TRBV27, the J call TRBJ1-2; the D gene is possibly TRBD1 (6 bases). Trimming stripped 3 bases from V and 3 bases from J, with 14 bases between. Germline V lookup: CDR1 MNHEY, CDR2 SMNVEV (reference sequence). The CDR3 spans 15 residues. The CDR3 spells CASSLKGERYYGYTF. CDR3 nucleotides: TGTGCCAGCAGTTTGAAGGGGGAGAGGTACTATGGCTACACCTTC.

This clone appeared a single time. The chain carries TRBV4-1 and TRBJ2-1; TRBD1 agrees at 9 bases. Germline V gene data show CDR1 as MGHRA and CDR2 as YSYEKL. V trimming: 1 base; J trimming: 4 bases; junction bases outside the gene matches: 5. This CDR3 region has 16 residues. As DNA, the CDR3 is TGCGCCAGCAGCCAAGCTCGACAGGGGGTATACAATGAGCAGTTCTTC. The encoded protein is CASSQARQGVYNEQFF.

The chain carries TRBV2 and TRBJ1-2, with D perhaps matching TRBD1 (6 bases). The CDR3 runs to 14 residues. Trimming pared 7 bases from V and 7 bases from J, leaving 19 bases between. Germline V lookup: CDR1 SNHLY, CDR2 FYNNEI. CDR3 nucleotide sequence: TGTGCCAGCAAAGACCTCCGGGCAGGGGTTGGCTACACCTTC. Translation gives CASKDLRAGVGYTF.

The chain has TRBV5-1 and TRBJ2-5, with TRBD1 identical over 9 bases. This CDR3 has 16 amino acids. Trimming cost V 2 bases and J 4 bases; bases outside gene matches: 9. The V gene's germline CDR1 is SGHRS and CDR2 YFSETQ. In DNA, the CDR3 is TGCGCCAGCAGCTTCTCCGGGACAGGGACTTCAGAGACCCAGTACTTC. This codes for CASSFSGTGTSETQYF.

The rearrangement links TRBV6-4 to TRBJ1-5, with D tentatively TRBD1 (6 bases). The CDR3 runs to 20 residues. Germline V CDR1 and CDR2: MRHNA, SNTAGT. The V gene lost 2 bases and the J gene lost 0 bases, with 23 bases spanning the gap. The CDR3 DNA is TGTGCCAGCAGTGACCCCGGACAGCCCGAGGGGATATATAGCAATCAGCCCCAGCATTTT. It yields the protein CASSDPGQPEGIYSNQPQHF.